The clone carrying this TCR beta chain came up a few times. Using its own MiXCR run on the 5' RACE reads, TCRdb lists one record per CDR3 protein. The sample contains about 21,000 distinct CDR3 sequences, around 6% of which appear only once. V shed 3 bases, J shed 5 bases, and the junction held 7 bases outside the gene matches. Germline values: CDR1 SGHRS, CDR2 YFSETQ. This CDR3 contains 14 residues. The source of the sample is a study of early T cells in non-severe SARS-CoV-2 infection. As for the study in general: Chains stayed unpaired after sequencing of bulk RNA from unsorted whole blood.

Sequenced material: whole blood, taken at baseline. The V gene is TRBV5-1, the J gene TRBJ1-1; 7 nucleotides align to TRBD1. The receptor's source is an adult who was a healthcare worker with PCR-confirmed SARS-CoV-2 infection or an uninfected control (not recorded which). This CDR3 is CASSSTGPGTEAFF. The CDR3 nucleotides read TGCGCCAGCAGCTCGACAGGGCCCGGGACTGAAGCTTTCTTT.